The clone carrying this T cell receptor (beta chain) has a count of ten or more. These data belong to a study of human T cells and chemical hapten exposure. MiXCR, run by TCRdb on the RACE reads, gives a single entry per CDR3 protein. The sample carries about 74,000 distinct CDR3 sequences, about 14% recorded once. This CDR3 region has 15 residues. CDR1 is SNHLY, CDR2 FYNNEI, per germline. Trimming removed 5 bases from V and 0 bases from J; junction bases left unmatched: 3. Regarding time point: pre-sensitization, week 0. The treatment denotes: therapeutic diphenylcyclopropenone sensitization with weekly scalp DPC.

The chain is built from TRBV2 and TRBJ2-1; TRBD2 matches at 8 bases. This sequence originates from a woman between 50 and 59 years old with alopecia areata. Some clones in this sample may be carry-over from other donors' samples. Source: whole blood, taken in connection with sensitization to the hapten diphenylcyclopropenone (DPC). The CDR3 region has the DNA TGTGCCAGCAGTACTAGCGGCCTCTCCTACAATGAGCAGTTCTTC. This encodes CASSTSGLSYNEQFF.